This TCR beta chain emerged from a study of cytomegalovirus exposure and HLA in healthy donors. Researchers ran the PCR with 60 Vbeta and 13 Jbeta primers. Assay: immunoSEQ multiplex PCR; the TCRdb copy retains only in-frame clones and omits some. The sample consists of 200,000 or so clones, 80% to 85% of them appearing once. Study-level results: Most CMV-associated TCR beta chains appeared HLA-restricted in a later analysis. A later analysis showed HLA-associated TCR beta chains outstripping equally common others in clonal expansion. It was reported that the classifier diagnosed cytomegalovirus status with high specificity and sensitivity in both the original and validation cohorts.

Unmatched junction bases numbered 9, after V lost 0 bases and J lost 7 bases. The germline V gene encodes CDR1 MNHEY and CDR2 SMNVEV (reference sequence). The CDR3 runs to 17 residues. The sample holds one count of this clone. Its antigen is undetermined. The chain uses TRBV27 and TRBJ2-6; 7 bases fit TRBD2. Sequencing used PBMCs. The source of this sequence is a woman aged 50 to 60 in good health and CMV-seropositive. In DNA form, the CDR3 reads TGTGCCAGCAGTTTATCACACGGGGGGACTCTAGCCAACGTCCTGACTTTC. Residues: CASSLSHGGTLANVLTF.